These 6 T cell receptor beta chains came from one sample sequenced in a study of T cell responses to AZD1222 COVID-19 vaccine. Using immunoSEQ multiplex PCR, the repertoire was profiled, and TCRdb retains in-frame clones only, with some absent. The sample has about 110,000 clones, about 86% seen once. Sequenced here: peripheral blood, sampled on day 0 of AZD1222 vaccination. Source of these receptors: an adult in good health.

This rearrangement joins TRBV11-3 to TRBJ1-2; 9 bases agree with TRBD1. The CDR3 has 16 amino acids. Germline CDR1 SGHNT, CDR2 YENEEA. The V and J ends lost 5 bases and 6 bases, in that order; junction bases with no gene match: 13. CDR3 loop: CASSRGGQGGSDGYTF. CDR3 sequence (DNA): TGTGCCAGCAGCCGAGGGGGACAGGGAGGGTCGGATGGCTACACCTTC.

The chain couples TRBV6-5 to TRBJ2-1; D ambiguous. Germline CDR1 and CDR2: MNHEY and SVGAGI. This CDR3 has 14 amino acids. Trimming pared 2 bases from V and 7 bases from J, leaving 12 bases between. As DNA, the CDR3 is TGTGCCAGCAGTTACCATGGTACCCAAAATGAGCAGTTCTTC. Amino acid sequence: CASSYHGTQNEQFF.

The chain recombines TRBV12-3 or TRBV12-4 with TRBJ2-3; possibly TRBD1 for D (6 bases). V was cut by 6 bases and J by 10 bases, with 17 bases left in between. This CDR3 contains 13 residues. The CDR3 DNA sequence: TGTGCCAGCAGACCGACAGGACGCGCCTCGCAGTATTTT. The encoded protein is CASRPTGRASQYF.

J is TRBJ1-1 and V is TRBV12-3 or TRBV12-4, with D hard to call. Trimming stripped 3 bases from V and 6 bases from J, with 11 bases between. The CDR3 totals 13 residues. DNA of the CDR3: TGTGCCAGCAGTTTTTCCTGGGCTTCTGAAGCTTTCTTT. This sequence encodes CASSFSWASEAFF.

The rearrangement links TRBV19 to TRBJ1-1, with unresolved D. There are 16 residues in the CDR3. The V and J ends lost 2 bases and 1 base respectively, with 14 bases between them. The germline V gene has CDR1 LNHDA and CDR2 SQIVND (reference sequence). The CDR3 sequence is CASSISEWTGNTEAFF. The CDR3 coding sequence is TGTGCCAGTAGTATATCTGAGTGGACGGGGAACACTGAAGCTTTCTTT.

The V and J genes are TRBV7-8 and TRBJ1-1, with unresolved D. The ends were cut back, 1 base at V and 1 base at J, with 7 bases in the middle. Per the germline V gene, CDR1 is SGHVS and CDR2 is FQNEAQ. The CDR3 extends over 14 amino acids. This chain's CDR3 is CASSLEARNTEAFF. In nucleotides, the CDR3 is TGTGCCAGCAGCTTAGAGGCAAGGAACACTGAAGCTTTCTTT.